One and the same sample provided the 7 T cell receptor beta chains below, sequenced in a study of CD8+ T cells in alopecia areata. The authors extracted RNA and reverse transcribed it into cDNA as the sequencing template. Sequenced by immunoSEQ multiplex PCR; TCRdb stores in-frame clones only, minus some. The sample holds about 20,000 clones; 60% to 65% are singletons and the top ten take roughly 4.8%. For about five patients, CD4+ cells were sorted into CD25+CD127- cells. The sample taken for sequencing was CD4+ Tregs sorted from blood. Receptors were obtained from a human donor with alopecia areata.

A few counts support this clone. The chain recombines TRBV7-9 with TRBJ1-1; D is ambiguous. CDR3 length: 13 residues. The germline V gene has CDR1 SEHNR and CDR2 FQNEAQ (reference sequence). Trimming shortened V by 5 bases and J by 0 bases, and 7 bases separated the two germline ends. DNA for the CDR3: TGTGCCAGCAGCCCCGGGATGAACACTGAAGCTTTCTTT. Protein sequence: CASSPGMNTEAFF.

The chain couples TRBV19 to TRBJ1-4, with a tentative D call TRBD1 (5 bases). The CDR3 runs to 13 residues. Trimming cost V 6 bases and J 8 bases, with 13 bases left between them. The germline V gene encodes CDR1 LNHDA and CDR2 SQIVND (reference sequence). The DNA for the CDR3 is TGTGCCAGTAGCCGCGACAGTGGGGAAAAACTGTTTTTT. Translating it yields CASSRDSGEKLFF.

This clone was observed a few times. This CDR3 reads CSVGTLASGEFF. CDR3 coding DNA: TGCAGCGTTGGTACGTTGGCCAGTGGAGAGTTCTTC. J is TRBJ2-1 and V is TRBV29-1, with unresolved D. The CDR3 totals 12 residues. Looked up from germline, CDR1 is SQVTM and CDR2 is ANQGSEA. The V end lost 4 bases, the J end lost 14 bases, and 18 bases lay between the germline ends.

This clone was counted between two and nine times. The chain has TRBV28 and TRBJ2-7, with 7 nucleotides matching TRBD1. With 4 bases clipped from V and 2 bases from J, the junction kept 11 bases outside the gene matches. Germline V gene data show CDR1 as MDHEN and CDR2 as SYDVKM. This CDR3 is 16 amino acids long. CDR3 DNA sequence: TGTGCCAGCAGTTCAGGGGGAGTGCAGGGCGCCTACGAGCAGTACTTC. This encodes CASSSGGVQGAYEQYF.

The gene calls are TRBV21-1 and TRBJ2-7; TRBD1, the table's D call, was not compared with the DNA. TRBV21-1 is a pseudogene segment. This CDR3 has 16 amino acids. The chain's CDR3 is CASSKGFFGTAYEQYF. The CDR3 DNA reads TGTGCCAGCAGCAAAGGATTTTTTGGGACAGCCTACGAGCAGTACTTC.

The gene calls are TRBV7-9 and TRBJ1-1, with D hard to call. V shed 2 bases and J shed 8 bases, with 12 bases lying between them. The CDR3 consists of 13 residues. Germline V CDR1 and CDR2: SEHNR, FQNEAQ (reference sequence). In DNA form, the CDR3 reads TGTGCCAGCAGCTTATCGGAGTTCACAGAAGCTTTCTTT. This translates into CASSLSEFTEAFF.

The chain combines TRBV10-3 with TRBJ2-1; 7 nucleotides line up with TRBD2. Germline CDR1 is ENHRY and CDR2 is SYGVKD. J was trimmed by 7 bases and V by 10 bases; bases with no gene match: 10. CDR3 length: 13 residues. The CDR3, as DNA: TGTGCCAGCAAACTAGCGACCGTTAATGAGCAGTTCTTC. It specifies CASKLATVNEQFF.